This T cell receptor (beta chain) is from a study of patients with pleural tuberculosis. Deletions cut 0 bases from V and 1 base from J, with 9 bases between. CDR3 length equals 15 residues. Germline assignment: CDR1 SGHVS and CDR2 FNYEAQ. Via MiXCR, TCRdb re-called the reads, giving one row per CDR3 protein. The sample has 45,000 to 55,000 distinct CDR3 sequences, about 7.9% seen once. The chain is built from TRBV7-6 and TRBJ2-5, with TRBD1 as a possible D gene (6 bases). This receptor was obtained from a human donor with pleural tuberculosis. CDR3 region: CASSLAQGFQETQYF. Written as DNA, the CDR3 is TGTGCCAGCAGCTTAGCCCAGGGGTTCCAAGAGACCCAGTACTTC.